This TCR beta chain emerged from a study of CD4 T cells in relation to SARS-CoV-2 and coronaviruses. Across the study: TCR beta CDR3s were sequenced after roughly nine-day antigen culture of PBMCs. Shared crossreactive spike epitopes were mapped to their HLA restriction.

Points on this clone: Its antigen is undetermined.

Assay used: immunoSEQ multiplex PCR; TCRdb lists only in-frame clones, some missing. The sample holds 35,000 to 45,000 clones, 84% seen once. For 10 days, roughly 10^5 sorted CD4+ cells grew with T cell-depleted PBMCs and CEF. V lost 10 bases to trimming and J lost 5 bases, with 15 bases between them. This CDR3 has 12 residues. Germline-derived CDR1 and CDR2 are LNHDA and SQIVND (reference sequence). The chain is built from TRBV19 and TRBJ2-7; D may correspond to TRBD1 or TRBD2 (5 bases each). The origin of this receptor is an adult with COVID-19. The specimen sequenced was naive CD4+ T cells from PBMCs, cultured in vitro. Indicated subset: naive CD4+ T cells isolated by negative enrichment. Written as DNA, the CDR3 is TGTGCCACCGGGACGGCTCGGGACGAGCAGTACTTC. This translates into CATGTARDEQYF.